This T cell receptor (beta chain) comes out of a study of OX40 agonist ivuxolimab in advanced cancers. Sequencing used immunoSEQ multiplex PCR; TCRdb keeps in-frame clones, though not all of them. Of 75,000 to 100,000 clones listed, 89% are singletons. The CDR3 totals 15 residues. Trimming stripped 3 bases from V and 9 bases from J, with 19 bases between. In germline, CDR1 is MGHRA, CDR2 YSYEKL. This chain joins TRBV4-1 and TRBJ2-3, with D possibly TRBD2 on 7 matching bases. The input for sequencing was CD4+ or CD8+ T cells sorted from blood, taken in a trial of the OX40 agonist ivuxolimab. This sequence originates from an adult with an advanced solid tumor such as melanoma, head and neck, liver or kidney cancer. The CDR3 here is CASSHNTAGRGTQYF. The CDR3, as DNA: TGCGCCAGCAGCCATAACACCGCGGGGAGGGGGACGCAGTATTTT.